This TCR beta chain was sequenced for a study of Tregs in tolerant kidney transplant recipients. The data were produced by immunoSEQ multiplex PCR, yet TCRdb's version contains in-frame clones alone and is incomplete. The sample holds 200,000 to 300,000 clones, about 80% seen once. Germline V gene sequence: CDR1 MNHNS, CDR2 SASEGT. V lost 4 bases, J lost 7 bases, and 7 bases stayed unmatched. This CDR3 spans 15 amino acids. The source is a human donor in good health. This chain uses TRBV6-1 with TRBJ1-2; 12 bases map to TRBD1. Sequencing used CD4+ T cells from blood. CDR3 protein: CASSAGGTGGAGYTF. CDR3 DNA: TGTGCCAGCAGTGCCGGGGGGACAGGGGGCGCTGGCTACACCTTC.